These T cell receptor beta chains were read from a single sample in a study of T cells in Graves' hyperthyroidism and ophthalmopathy. Via MiXCR, TCRdb re-called the multiplex PCR reads, giving one row per CDR3 protein. This table holds 650,000 to 750,000 distinct CDR3 sequences, around 15% found once. Specimen: blood. The receptors shown here come from a woman under 30 with Graves' hyperthyroidism. Both conserved end residues are part of each CDR3. Each record gives: J gene, clone size, D gene, V gene, CDR3 DNA, CDR3 protein. D genes are given only for firm matches. Clone size is given for some rows only: seen once, a few or many times, or a class if the clone is expanded.

>TRBJ2-1|NA|NA|TRBV4-3
TGCGCCAGCAGCCAAGAGTCCCTCGCGCGGAGCTCCTACAATGAGCAGTTCTTC
CASSQESLARSSYNEQFF
>TRBJ1-1|many|NA|TRBV2
TGTGCCAGCAGTGTTATTTACACTGAAGCTTTCTTT
CASSVIYTEAFF
>TRBJ2-1|NA|TRBD1|TRBV2
TGTGCCAGCAGGGAGACAGGGTATTCCTACAATGAGCAGTTCTTC
CASRETGYSYNEQFF
>TRBJ2-7|few|TRBD2|TRBV15
TGTGCCACCAGCAGAGATCGCAGCGGGAGGTCCGGCGAGCAGTACTTC
CATSRDRSGRSGEQYF
>TRBJ1-5|NA|NA|TRBV3-1
TGTGCCAGCAGCCAAGGTTTGATGCGAAATCAGCCCCAGCATTTT
CASSQGLMRNQPQHF
>TRBJ2-5|few|NA|TRBV20-1
TGCAGTGCTAGCCTCCCAGGGCCGCAAGAGACCCAGTACTTC
CSASLPGPQETQYF
>TRBJ2-7|many|NA|TRBV7-8
TGTGCCAGCAGCTCGGGAGTAGCTAGAGTGTACGAGCAGTACTTC
CASSSGVARVYEQYF
>TRBJ2-7|many|TRBD2|TRBV7-9
TGTGCCAGCAGCCTGGGGAGGGGATGGGTCGTCGACGAGCAGTACTTC
CASSLGRGWVVDEQYF
>TRBJ2-7|few|NA|TRBV7-9
TGTACCAGCAGCTCCCTTAGGGGGGTTCGAGCCTACGAGCAGTACTTC
CTSSSLRGVRAYEQYF
>TRBJ2-3|NA|NA|TRBV6-1
TGTGCCAGCAGTGTGGCAGGGATTACAGATACGCAGTATTTT
CASSVAGITDTQYF
>TRBJ1-2|NA|NA|TRBV7-2
TGTGCCAGCAGCTCCCAGCGGGGCAGGCATGGCTACACCTTC
CASSSQRGRHGYTF